This TCR beta chain was sequenced for a study of cytomegalovirus exposure and HLA in healthy donors. This clone occurred a few times. V dropped 3 bases and J dropped 3 bases, with 12 bases sitting between them. CDR1 and CDR2 from the germline V gene are SGHNT and YYREEE (reference sequence). The CDR3 runs to 14 residues. In the PCR, 60 Vbeta and 13 Jbeta primers were used. Some clones are missing from TCRdb's copy, which holds only in-frame ones; the method was immunoSEQ multiplex PCR. The data show more than 100,000 clones, roughly four fifths seen once. The TCR was taken from a woman aged 45 to 65 in good health and CMV-seropositive. V usage is TRBV5-4 and J usage is TRBJ1-2, with a possible D match to TRBD1 (6 bases). Source material: PBMCs. CDR3 bases: TGTGCCAGCAGCTCACAGGGTTTGTACTATGGCTACACCTTC. Amino acid sequence: CASSSQGLYYGYTF.